A selection of T cell receptor beta chains follows, all from one sample in a study of blood T cells in healthy people across ages. MiXCR, applied by TCRdb to the 5' RACE reads, yields one record per CDR3 protein. The sample records 700,000 or so distinct CDR3 sequences, 22% being singletons. What was sequenced was blood. These receptors came from a man between 70 and 80 years old in good health. Both conserved end residues are part of each CDR3. D genes are given only for firm matches. Expanded clones get a size class; other rows say once, few or many, or leave the size out.

clone size: few; J gene: TRBJ2-2; CDR3 length: 16; V gene: TRBV29-1; D gene: TRBD2; CDR3 DNA: TGCAGCGTTGAACGTGGCAACCTGGGGGGGGCCGGGGAGCTGTTTTTT; CDR3 protein: CSVERGNLGGAGELFF
clone size: -; J gene: TRBJ2-3; CDR3 length: 16; V gene: TRBV5-8; D gene: TRBD1; CDR3 DNA: TGTGCCAGCAGCTTGGTGTGGGACAGGTTCATGGATACGCAGTATTTT; CDR3 protein: CASSLVWDRFMDTQYF
clone size: few; J gene: TRBJ2-7; CDR3 length: 15; V gene: TRBV11-1; D gene: -; CDR3 DNA: TGTGCCAGCAGCCGTGCTGGGCAGACCTCCTACGAGCAGTACTTC; CDR3 protein: CASSRAGQTSYEQYF
clone size: -; J gene: TRBJ1-1; CDR3 length: 10; V gene: TRBV29-1; D gene: -; CDR3 DNA: TGCAGCGTCCAGGGCACTGAAGCTTTCTTT; CDR3 protein: CSVQGTEAFF
clone size: many; J gene: TRBJ2-7; CDR3 length: 15; V gene: TRBV29-1; D gene: -; CDR3 DNA: TGCAGCGTTGAGGGAGAACGGGGGCTCTCCTACGAGCAGTACTTC; CDR3 protein: CSVEGERGLSYEQYF
clone size: -; J gene: TRBJ2-3; CDR3 length: 15; V gene: TRBV6-2/TRBV6-3; D gene: -; CDR3 DNA: TGTGCCACCAATCTAAGAGCGGGCCTCACAGATACGCAGTATTTT; CDR3 protein: CATNLRAGLTDTQYF
clone size: few; J gene: TRBJ1-1; CDR3 length: 15; V gene: TRBV27; D gene: -; CDR3 DNA: TGTGCCAGCAGTACGCAGGGAGGGATGAACACTGAAGCTTTCTTT; CDR3 protein: CASSTQGGMNTEAFF
clone size: -; J gene: TRBJ2-6; CDR3 length: 13; V gene: TRBV19; D gene: -; CDR3 DNA: TGTGCCAGTAGTATGACAGGGGCCAACGTCCTGACTTTC; CDR3 protein: CASSMTGANVLTF
clone size: -; J gene: TRBJ1-3; CDR3 length: 13; V gene: TRBV10-3; D gene: -; CDR3 DNA: TGTGCCATCAGGGGGACGTCTGGAAACACCATATATTTT; CDR3 protein: CAIRGTSGNTIYF
clone size: -; J gene: TRBJ1-1; CDR3 length: 11; V gene: TRBV5-8; D gene: -; CDR3 DNA: TGTGCCAGCTTCCAAGGGGGATGGGCTTTCTTT; CDR3 protein: CASFQGGWAFF
clone size: few; J gene: TRBJ2-5; CDR3 length: 11; V gene: TRBV6-2/TRBV6-3; D gene: -; CDR3 DNA: TGTGCCAGCAGCTCGATTGTAGCCCAGTACTTC; CDR3 protein: CASSSIVAQYF
clone size: -; J gene: TRBJ2-1; CDR3 length: 13; V gene: TRBV7-3; D gene: -; CDR3 DNA: TGTGCCAGCAGCTTAATCGGACACAATGAGCAGTTCTTC; CDR3 protein: CASSLIGHNEQFF
clone size: -; J gene: TRBJ2-1; CDR3 length: 15; V gene: TRBV12-3/TRBV12-4; D gene: -; CDR3 DNA: TGTGCCAGCAGTTTATGGAGTGGGCGGACCTATGAGCAGTTCTTC; CDR3 protein: CASSLWSGRTYEQFF
clone size: -; J gene: TRBJ2-3; CDR3 length: 14; V gene: TRBV5-1; D gene: TRBD1; CDR3 DNA: TGCGCCAGCAGCTCACGGACAGGGCGGAATACGCAGTATTTT; CDR3 protein: CASSSRTGRNTQYF
clone size: once; J gene: TRBJ1-2; CDR3 length: 13; V gene: TRBV12-3/TRBV12-4; D gene: -; CDR3 DNA: TGTGCCAGCAGTACCACTAACCACTATGGCTACACCTTC; CDR3 protein: CASSTTNHYGYTF
clone size: few; J gene: TRBJ2-5; CDR3 length: 15; V gene: TRBV5-5; D gene: -; CDR3 DNA: TGTGCCAGCAGCTCCATTCGGCGGAACGAAGAGACCCAGTACTTC; CDR3 protein: CASSSIRRNEETQYF
clone size: few; J gene: TRBJ1-1; CDR3 length: 15; V gene: TRBV20-1; D gene: -; CDR3 DNA: TGCAGTGCCCTGGACCTTAGGGAGAGGAACACTGAAGCTTTCTTT; CDR3 protein: CSALDLRERNTEAFF
clone size: -; J gene: TRBJ2-7; CDR3 length: 15; V gene: TRBV28; D gene: TRBD1; CDR3 DNA: TGTGCCAGCAGTTTGTTTGGGACAGTCTCCTACGAGCAGTACTTC; CDR3 protein: CASSLFGTVSYEQYF
clone size: -; J gene: TRBJ1-1; CDR3 length: 12; V gene: TRBV5-1; D gene: -; CDR3 DNA: TGCGCCAGCAGCCCGGTGGGCACTGAAGCTTTCTTT; CDR3 protein: CASSPVGTEAFF
clone size: few; J gene: TRBJ1-6; CDR3 length: 16; V gene: TRBV6-5; D gene: TRBD1; CDR3 DNA: TGTGCCAGCAGTACGACAGGGATGGTCAGGAATTCACCCCTCCACTTT; CDR3 protein: CASSTTGMVRNSPLHF
clone size: few; J gene: TRBJ1-1; CDR3 length: 15; V gene: TRBV5-4; D gene: -; CDR3 DNA: TGTGCCAGCAGCTTGGCTGGCAGCGTTGGGACTGAAGCTTTCTTT; CDR3 protein: CASSLAGSVGTEAFF
clone size: many; J gene: TRBJ1-4; CDR3 length: 12; V gene: TRBV12-3/TRBV12-4; D gene: -; CDR3 DNA: TGTGCCAGCGCCTTCTTGGGAGAAAAACTGTTTTTT; CDR3 protein: CASAFLGEKLFF
clone size: -; J gene: TRBJ2-5; CDR3 length: 14; V gene: TRBV6-6; D gene: TRBD2; CDR3 DNA: TGTGCCAGCACCAGCGGGGGGTCCCAAGAGACCCAGTACTTC; CDR3 protein: CASTSGGSQETQYF
clone size: -; J gene: TRBJ2-7; CDR3 length: 15; V gene: TRBV9; D gene: -; CDR3 DNA: TGTGCCAGCAGCGTAGCGCCTCACGGACGGTACGAGCAGTACTTC; CDR3 protein: CASSVAPHGRYEQYF